This T cell receptor (beta chain) was profiled in a study of siplizumab effects on memory and regulatory T cells. Regarding the study as a whole: Siplizumab conditions gave an average of approximately 70% Treg-derived mappable alloreactive CD4+ clones, versus about 30% for controls. Alloreactive sequences tracing back to unstimulated CD4+ memory cells fell significantly with siplizumab.

On this clone itself: As yet, its antigen is unknown.

Each sample yielded roughly 9.3 x 10^4 assayed TCR templates. Generated by immunoSEQ multiplex PCR, the TCRdb table keeps only in-frame clones and is missing some. The sample yields 110,000 or so clones, 80% to 95% seen once. Trimming removed 2 bases from V and 2 bases from J; junction bases left unmatched: 5. The CDR3 is 16 residues long. CDR1 is SNHLY, CDR2 FYNNEI, per germline. The specimen sequenced was non-Treg CD4+ T cells sorted from blood. The sequence came from a human donor in good health. The chain combines TRBV2 with TRBJ2-3; TRBD2 aligns across 9 bases. CDR3 sequence (DNA): TGTGCCAGCAGTGAAAGGGCGGGGGGGTACACAGATACGCAGTATTTT. Amino acid sequence: CASSERAGGYTDTQYF.